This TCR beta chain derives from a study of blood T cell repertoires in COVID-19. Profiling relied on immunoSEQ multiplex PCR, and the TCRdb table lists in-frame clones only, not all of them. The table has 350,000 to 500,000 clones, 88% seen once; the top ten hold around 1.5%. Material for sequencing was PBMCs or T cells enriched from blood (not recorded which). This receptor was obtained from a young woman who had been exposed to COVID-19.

The DNA for the CDR3 is TGTGCCAGCAGCCAACAGGACAGTTACGAGCAGTACTTC. Protein sequence: CASSQQDSYEQYF. This rearrangement joins TRBV4-2 to TRBJ2-7, with a tentative D call TRBD1 (6 bases). From germline, CDR1 is LGHNA and CDR2 YNFKEQ. CDR3 length: 13 residues. V was cut by 2 bases and J by 4 bases, with 9 bases left in between.